Sequencing of this TCR beta chain was carried out in a study of blood T cell repertoires in COVID-19. Study in general: PBMCs, B-cell-depleted T cells, or T cells were the source of the cDNA or gDNA that made up the material.

In the original analysis: The assay estimated nucleated cells by amplifying reference gene primers. Method: immunoSEQ multiplex PCR; TCRdb's copy keeps in-frame clones and lacks some. The DNA was the basis for D and trimming; V, J and clone size are from that table. The repertoire holds over 25,000 clones, with about nine tenths as singletons. The CDR3 has 14 residues. CDR1 ENHRY and CDR2 SYGVKD come from the germline V gene. The J segment lost 1 base and the V segment lost 6 bases, leaving 4 bases of the junction unmatched. Specimen: peripheral blood. This sequence was found in a human donor with active COVID-19. The donor label of this sample is uncertain. The chain recombines TRBV10-3 with TRBJ2-3, with TRBD2 matching over 7 bases. The CDR3 is CAIRRGERTDTQYF. In DNA, the CDR3 is TGTGCCATCAGACGGGGGGAGCGCACAGATACGCAGTATTTT.